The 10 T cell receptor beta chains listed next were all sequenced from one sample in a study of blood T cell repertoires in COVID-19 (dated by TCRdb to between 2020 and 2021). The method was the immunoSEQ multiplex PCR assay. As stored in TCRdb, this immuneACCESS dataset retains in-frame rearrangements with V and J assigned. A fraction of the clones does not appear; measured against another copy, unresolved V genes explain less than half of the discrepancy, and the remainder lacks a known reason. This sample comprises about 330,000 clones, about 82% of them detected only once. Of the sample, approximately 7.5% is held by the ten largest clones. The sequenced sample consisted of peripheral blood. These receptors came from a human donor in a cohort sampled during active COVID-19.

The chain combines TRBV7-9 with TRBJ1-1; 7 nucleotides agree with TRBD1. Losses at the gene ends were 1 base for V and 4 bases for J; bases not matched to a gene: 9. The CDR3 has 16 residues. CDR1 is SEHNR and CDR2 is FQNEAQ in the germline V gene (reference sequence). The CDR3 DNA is TGTGCCAGCAGCTTAGGTGGACAGGTTGGGGGCACTGAAGCTTTCTTT. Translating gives CASSLGGQVGGTEAFF.

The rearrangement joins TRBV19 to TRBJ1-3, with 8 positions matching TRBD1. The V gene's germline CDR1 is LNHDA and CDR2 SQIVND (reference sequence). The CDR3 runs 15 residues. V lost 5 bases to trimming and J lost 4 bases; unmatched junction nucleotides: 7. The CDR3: CASSPDRGIGNTIYF. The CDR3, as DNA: TGTGCCAGTAGTCCCGACAGGGGAATAGGAAACACCATATATTTT.

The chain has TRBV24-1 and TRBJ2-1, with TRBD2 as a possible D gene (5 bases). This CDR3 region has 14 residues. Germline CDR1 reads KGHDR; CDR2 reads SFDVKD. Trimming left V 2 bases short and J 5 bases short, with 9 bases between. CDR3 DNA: TGTGCCACCAGTGATTACGGGAACCACAATGAGCAGTTCTTC. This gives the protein CATSDYGNHNEQFF.

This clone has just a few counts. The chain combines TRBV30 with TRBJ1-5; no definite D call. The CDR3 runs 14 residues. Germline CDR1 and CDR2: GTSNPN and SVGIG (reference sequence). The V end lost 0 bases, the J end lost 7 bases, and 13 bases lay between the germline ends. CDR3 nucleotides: TGTGCCTGGAGTGTAGCCTCGGAGACCCAGCCCCAGCATTTT. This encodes CAWSVASETQPQHF.

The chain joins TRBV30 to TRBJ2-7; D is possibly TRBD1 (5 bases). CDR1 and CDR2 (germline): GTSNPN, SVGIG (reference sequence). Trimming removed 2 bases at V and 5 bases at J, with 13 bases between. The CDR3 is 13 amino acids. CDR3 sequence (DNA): TGTGCCTGGAGTAGGGCAGGGTTCCACGAGCAGTACTTC. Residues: CAWSRAGFHEQYF.

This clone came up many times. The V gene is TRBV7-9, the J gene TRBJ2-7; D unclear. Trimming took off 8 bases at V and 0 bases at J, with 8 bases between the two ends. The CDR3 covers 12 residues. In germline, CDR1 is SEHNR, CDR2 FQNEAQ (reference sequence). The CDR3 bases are TGTGCCAGCGGCGGAACCTCCTACGAGCAGTACTTC. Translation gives CASGGTSYEQYF.

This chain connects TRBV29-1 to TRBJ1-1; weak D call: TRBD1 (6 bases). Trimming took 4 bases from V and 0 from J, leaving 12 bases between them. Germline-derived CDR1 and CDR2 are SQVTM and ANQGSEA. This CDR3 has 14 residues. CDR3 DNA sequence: TGCAGCGTTGCAAACAGGGCCATGAACACTGAAGCTTTCTTT. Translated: CSVANRAMNTEAFF.

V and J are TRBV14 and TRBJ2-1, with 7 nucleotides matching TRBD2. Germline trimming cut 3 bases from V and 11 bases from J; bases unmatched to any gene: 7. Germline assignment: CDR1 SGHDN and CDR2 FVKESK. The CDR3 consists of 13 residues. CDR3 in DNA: TGTGCCAGCAGCCACCCCTGGGAGGGACAGCAGTTCTTC. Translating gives CASSHPWEGQQFF.

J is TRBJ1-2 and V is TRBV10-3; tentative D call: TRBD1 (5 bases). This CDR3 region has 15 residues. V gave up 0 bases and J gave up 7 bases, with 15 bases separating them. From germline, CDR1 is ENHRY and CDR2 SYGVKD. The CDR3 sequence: CAISESGGTPGGYTF. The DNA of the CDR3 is TGTGCCATCAGTGAGTCGGGGGGAACCCCTGGTGGCTACACCTTC.

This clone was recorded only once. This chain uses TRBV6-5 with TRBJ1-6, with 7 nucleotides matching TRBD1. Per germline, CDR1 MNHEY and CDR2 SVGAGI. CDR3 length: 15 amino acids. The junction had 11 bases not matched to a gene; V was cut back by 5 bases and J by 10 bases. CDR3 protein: CASSPERTGGSPLHF. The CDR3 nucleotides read TGTGCCAGCAGTCCAGAGAGGACAGGCGGGTCACCCCTCCACTTT.